Listed here are 4 T cell receptor beta chains from one sample, sequenced in a study of tissue T cells after allogeneic stem cell transplantation. Specified time point: mouse harvest day 14 after allogeneic transplant. The graft held 10^6 splenic CD5+ T cells and 10^7 T-cell-depleted bone marrow cells. Here immunoSEQ multiplex PCR was the method, and the copy in TCRdb shows in-frame clones only, minus some. The sample carries roughly 7,700 clones, 35% to 40% recorded once. The material sequenced was skin. These receptors were taken from a female BALB/c mouse given C57BL/6 T cells with graft-versus-host disease after an allogeneic hematopoietic cell transplant.

By its share, this clone is medium-sized. Gene names refer to mouse genes. The sequence runs out 1 residue before the end of the CDR3; the remainder is reconstructed from the germline J gene. V usage is TRBV26 and J usage is TRBJ2-7; 10 bases align to TRBD2. The CDR3 spans 15 residues. V was pared by 3 bases and J by 0 bases, with 2 bases of the junction left unmatched. CDR1 is KGHPV and CDR2 is FQNQEV in the germline V gene (reference sequence). The covered CDR3 bases are TGTGCCAGCAGTCTCCTGGGGGGGCGCTCCTATGAACAGTAC. Amino acid sequence: CASSLLGGRSYEQY. The whole CDR3 protein reads CASSLLGGRSYEQYF.

This clone rates as medium-sized. Any gene name here is a mouse gene name. The CDR3 extends 1 residue past the end of the read, so its final part is completed from the germline J gene. The V call is TRBV26, the J call TRBJ1-3; no reliable D call. Germline values: CDR1 KGHPV, CDR2 FQNQEV (reference sequence). V lost 6 bases to trimming and J lost 0 bases, with 6 bases between them. The CDR3 is 13 residues long. CDR3 DNA, as far as it was read: TGTGCCAGCAGACATCCTTCTGGAAATACGCTCTAT. Residues: CASRHPSGNTLY. The full CDR3 reads CASRHPSGNTLYF.

This clone was seen a handful of times. Gene names and germline refer to mouse. The read halts 1 residue ahead of the CDR3 end, with the missing end drawn from the germline J gene. The chain is built from TRBV3 and TRBJ2-2, with TRBD2 identical over 9 bases. Germline-derived CDR1 and CDR2 are SNHLY and FYNGKV (reference sequence). The CDR3 has 16 amino acids. V was clipped by 5 bases and J by 0 bases; unmatched bases: 4. CDR3: CASSPRLGANTGQLYF. CDR3 DNA, as far as it was read: TGTGCCAGCAGCCCTCGACTGGGGGCAAACACCGGGCAGCTCTAC.

This clone has only a few counts. Gene names refer to mouse genes. The read ends 1 residue early relative to the CDR3; the germline J gene fills the gap. The rearrangement uses TRBV26 and TRBJ2-7; D gene ambiguous. The V gene lost 3 bases and the J gene lost 4 bases, with 10 bases spanning the gap. CDR1 is KGHPV, CDR2 FQNQEV, per germline (reference sequence). This CDR3 contains 13 residues. The covered CDR3 bases are TGTGCCAGCAGTCTTAGACAAACTTATGAACAGTAC. The encoded protein is CASSLRQTYEQY. The whole CDR3 is CASSLRQTYEQYF.